The 31 T cell receptor beta chains presented below share a single source sample, sequenced in a study of cytomegalovirus exposure and HLA in healthy donors. A multiplex PCR was run with 60 Vbeta primers and 13 Jbeta primers. Profiling relied on immunoSEQ multiplex PCR, and the TCRdb table lists in-frame clones only, not all of them. The sample yields roughly 100,000 clones, about 81% seen once. Sequencing input: PBMCs. These receptor sequences come from a man aged 30-40 years in good health and CMV-seronegative.

The V gene is TRBV28, the J gene TRBJ1-4; TRBD1 agrees at 11 bases. V lost 8 bases to trimming and J lost 8 bases; unmatched junction nucleotides: 7. Germline CDR1 MDHEN, CDR2 SYDVKM. The CDR3 contains 14 residues. In DNA, the CDR3 is TGTGCCAGCGTACGGACAGGGGGCGAGGAAAAACTGTTTTTT. This gives the protein CASVRTGGEEKLFF.

The V gene is TRBV27, the J gene TRBJ2-1; no firm D call. The V and J ends lost 4 bases and 8 bases respectively, with 6 bases between them. The germline V gene encodes CDR1 MNHEY and CDR2 SMNVEV (reference sequence). The CDR3 sequence is 11 residues long. The CDR3 DNA reads TGTGCCAGCAGTTCCTGGCATGAGCAGTTCTTC. Protein sequence: CASSSWHEQFF.

The chain links TRBV28 to TRBJ2-4, with TRBD1 identical over 9 bases. This CDR3 is built from 16 residues. Trimming removed 4 bases from V and 0 bases from J; junction bases left unmatched: 4. Germline V gives CDR1 MDHEN, CDR2 SYDVKM. The CDR3 coding sequence is TGTGCCAGCAGTTCGGGACAGGGCCTAGCCAAAAACATTCAGTACTTC. Encoded protein: CASSSGQGLAKNIQYF.

This clone has only a few counts. The V gene is TRBV30, the J gene TRBJ2-2, with 10 bases aligning to TRBD1. The CDR3 is 15 amino acids. CDR1 GTSNPN and CDR2 SVGIG come from the germline V gene (reference sequence). V was pared by 8 bases and J by 1 base, with 7 bases of the junction left unmatched. The CDR3 nucleotides are TGTGCCGGGACCGGGACAGGGGTGAACACCGGGGAGCTGTTTTTT. This gives the protein CAGTGTGVNTGELFF.

This chain joins TRBV15 and TRBJ2-7, with D tentatively TRBD2 (5 bases). Trimming left V 2 bases short and J 3 bases short, with 17 bases between. The CDR3 length is 16 residues. Germline lookup yields CDR1 LNHNV and CDR2 YYDKDF (reference sequence). CDR3 amino acids: CATSRLEPGKGYEQYF. The DNA for the CDR3 is TGTGCCACCAGCAGACTCGAGCCGGGGAAAGGCTACGAGCAGTACTTC.

To note about this clone: Relative to the germline gene, one junction end is altered; a read error may explain this. This rearrangement joins TRBV7-9 to TRBJ1-5, with D uncertain. CDR3 size: 13 residues. Germline V gene data show CDR1 as SEHNR and CDR2 as FQNEAQ (reference sequence). CDR3 in amino acids: CASSLEANGEVSF. CDR3 nucleotides: TGTGCCAGCAGCTTAGAAGCGAACGGGGAGGTGTCATTT.

The rearrangement joins TRBV27 to TRBJ2-7, with D unresolved. Germline V CDR1 and CDR2: MNHEY, SMNVEV (reference sequence). The CDR3 has 13 residues. V was cut by 4 bases and J by 4 bases, with 11 bases left in between. The CDR3 loop reads CASSSSDKYEQYF. CDR3 nucleotides: TGTGCCAGCAGTTCCTCTGACAAATACGAGCAGTACTTC.

CDR3 DNA: TGTGCCAGCAGCCAATCCTTTTCAGGGGGCTCCTACGAGCAGTACTTC. It specifies CASSQSFSGGSYEQYF. The rearrangement links TRBV7-6 to TRBJ2-7; 7 nucleotides agree with TRBD1. Germline V gives CDR1 SGHVS, CDR2 FNYEAQ. Trimming removed 5 bases from V and 0 bases from J; junction bases left unmatched: 10. The CDR3 extends over 16 amino acids.

The V and J genes are TRBV27 and TRBJ2-7; TRBD2 aligns across 12 bases. Trimming at V came to 5 bases and at J to 3 bases, leaving 5 bases not matched to a gene. Germline loops: CDR1 MNHEY, CDR2 SMNVEV (reference sequence). The CDR3 has 15 amino acids. CDR3 bases: TGTGCCAGCAGTAGTCTAGCGGGGGGGCTCTACGAGCAGTACTTC. Translated: CASSSLAGGLYEQYF.

The genes are TRBV7-9 and TRBJ1-1, with TRBD1 identical over 7 bases. This CDR3 comprises 18 residues. The trim removed 2 bases at V and 2 bases at J, leaving 14 bases unmatched. Looked up from germline, CDR1 is SEHNR and CDR2 is FQNEAQ (reference sequence). In DNA form, the CDR3 reads TGTGCCAGCAGCTTAAAACCCCGACAGGGCCCCGGAAACACTGAAGCTTTCTTT. Its protein product is CASSLKPRQGPGNTEAFF.

The chain has TRBV10-3 and TRBJ2-5; 10 positions agree with TRBD2. The CDR3 length is 16 residues. The V gene end was trimmed by 0 bases and the J gene end by 2 bases; junction bases not matched to a gene: 3. Germline-derived CDR1 and CDR2 are ENHRY and SYGVKD. The CDR3 region is CAISESTTSGQETQYF. DNA of the CDR3: TGTGCCATCAGTGAGTCGACGACTAGCGGGCAAGAGACCCAGTACTTC.

This chain joins TRBV7-9 and TRBJ1-1; no clear D gene. This CDR3 is built from 12 residues. The germline V and J ends were trimmed by 1 base and 5 bases, with 5 bases remaining between them. The germline CDR1 and CDR2 sequences are SEHNR and FQNEAQ (reference sequence). The CDR3 sequence: CASSLGETEAFF. The CDR3 DNA reads TGTGCCAGCAGCTTAGGAGAAACTGAAGCTTTCTTT. The full variable domain, with the rest looked up from reference TRBV7-9 and TRBJ1-1, is DTGVSQNPRHKITKRGQNVTFRCDPISEHNRLYWYRQTLGQGPEFLTYFQNEAQLEKSRLLSDRFSAERPKGSFSTLEIQRTEQGDSAMYLCASSLGETEAFFGQGTRLTVV.

The chain links TRBV2 to TRBJ1-1; unclear D gene. Germline lookup yields CDR1 SNHLY and CDR2 FYNNEI. The CDR3 is made up of 12 amino acids. Trimming removed 7 bases from V and 1 base from J, with 7 bases in between. CDR3 bases: TGTGCCAGCAACGGGAGGAACACTGAAGCTTTCTTT. Amino acids: CASNGRNTEAFF.

The chain has TRBV5-1 and TRBJ2-2; no definite D call. The V and J ends lost 4 bases and 3 bases respectively, with 7 bases between them. CDR3 length equals 13 residues. From germline, CDR1 is SGHRS and CDR2 YFSETQ. CDR3 sequence reads: CASSRTDTGELFF. Here the CDR3 DNA reads TGCGCCAGCAGCCGAACGGACACCGGGGAGCTGTTTTTT.

This rearrangement joins TRBV5-1 to TRBJ2-2; D unclear. V gave up 1 base and J gave up 6 bases, with 7 bases separating them. The CDR3 has 13 residues. CDR1 and CDR2 (germline): SGHRS, YFSETQ. The CDR3 nucleotides are TGCGCCAGCAGCTTGTCAGCGCCCGGGGAGCTGTTTTTT. Its protein product is CASSLSAPGELFF.

V and J are TRBV19 and TRBJ1-1; D may be TRBD1 (5 bases). Trimming took 3 bases from V and 7 from J, leaving 15 bases between them. The CDR3 totals 14 residues. Per the germline V gene, CDR1 is LNHDA and CDR2 is SQIVND (reference sequence). The CDR3 nucleotides read TGTGCCAGTAGTATGGCGGGACGGGGCAGTGAAGCTTTCTTT. It encodes CASSMAGRGSEAFF.

CDR3 nucleotide sequence: TGTGCCAGCAGCCAACTAGCGGCTAAACCAGATACGCAGTATTTT. It yields the protein CASSQLAAKPDTQYF. This chain connects TRBV7-9 to TRBJ2-3; 8 bases fit TRBD2. Trimming removed 5 bases from V and 4 bases from J; junction bases left unmatched: 8. Germline-derived CDR1 and CDR2 are SEHNR and FQNEAQ (reference sequence). The CDR3 consists of 15 residues. Together with reference TRBV7-9 and TRBJ2-3, the CDR3 gives the full variable domain: DTGVSQNPRHKITKRGQNVTFRCDPISEHNRLYWYRQTLGQGPEFLTYFQNEAQLEKSRLLSDRFSAERPKGSFSTLEIQRTEQGDSAMYLCASSQLAAKPDTQYFGPGTRLTVL.

This clone has a handful of counts. The chain couples TRBV6-5 to TRBJ2-5; 9 bases fit TRBD2. J gave up 2 bases and V 5 bases, and 6 bases lay outside the gene matches. This CDR3 spans 15 amino acids. Looked up from germline, CDR1 is MNHEY and CDR2 is SVGAGI. This CDR3 reads CASSGPSGTQETQYF. CDR3 in DNA: TGTGCCAGCAGTGGGCCTAGCGGGACTCAAGAGACCCAGTACTTC.

A single count supports this clone. This chain links TRBV2 with TRBJ1-2, with TRBD1 matching over 9 bases. With V trimmed by 3 bases and J by 6 bases, 8 bases remained unmatched. Germline V CDR1 and CDR2: SNHLY, FYNNEI. This CDR3 region has 15 residues. Here the CDR3 DNA reads TGTGCCAGCAGTGATTTGGGACAGGGCTTGGATGGCTACACCTTC. It specifies CASSDLGQGLDGYTF.

The chain recombines TRBV11-3 with TRBJ1-1; D call uncertain. Trimming took 4 bases from V and 0 from J, leaving 12 bases between them. Germline CDR1 and CDR2: SGHNT and YENEEA. CDR3 length: 15 amino acids. This CDR3 reads CASSSPRGMNTEAFF. The CDR3 DNA reads as TGTGCCAGCAGCTCCCCGAGAGGCATGAACACTGAAGCTTTCTTT.

The chain links TRBV7-8 to TRBJ2-5; 11 bases line up with TRBD1. Near its end, the DNA agrees better with TRBJ2-7, so the J call may be wrong. CDR3 size: 15 residues. Germline loops: CDR1 SGHVS, CDR2 FQNEAQ. The CDR3 is CASSFGTGGMHEQYF. The CDR3 DNA reads as TGTGCCAGCAGCTTTGGGACAGGGGGTATGCACGAGCAGTACTTC.

A word on this clone: This same CDR3 is encoded by further DNA sequences in the sample. The chain is built from TRBV6-5 and TRBJ1-1, with a weak D call TRBD1 (5 bases). Germline V CDR1 and CDR2: MNHEY, SVGAGI. The CDR3 is 16 amino acids. Trimming removed 0 bases from V and 3 bases from J, with 14 bases in between. The CDR3 spells CASSYSSSGGDTEAFF. Written as DNA, the CDR3 is TGTGCCAGCAGTTACTCGAGTTCGGGAGGGGACACTGAAGCTTTCTTT.

V is TRBV4-3 and J is TRBJ2-7; 9 bases are a match to TRBD1. Trimming removed 1 base from V and 6 bases from J; junction bases left unmatched: 4. From germline, CDR1 is LGHNA and CDR2 YSLEER. CDR3 length: 14 residues. CDR3 sequence reads: CASSQGDRESEQYF. The CDR3 region has the DNA TGCGCCAGCAGCCAAGGGGACAGGGAGTCCGAGCAGTACTTC.

V is TRBV4-2 and J is TRBJ1-5; D is undetermined. The CDR3 loop spans 13 amino acids. Trimming stripped 0 bases from V and 7 bases from J, with 7 bases between. Per the germline V gene, CDR1 is LGHNA and CDR2 is YNFKEQ. CDR3 sequence: CASSQETGQPQHF. CDR3 sequence (DNA): TGTGCCAGCAGCCAAGAGACGGGACAGCCCCAGCATTTT.

The V call is TRBV29-1, the J call TRBJ2-4; 9 positions match TRBD1. The trim removed 6 bases at V and 6 bases at J, leaving 9 bases unmatched. This CDR3 has 14 amino acids. CDR1 SQVTM and CDR2 ANQGSEA come from the germline V gene. For the CDR3, the DNA is TGCAGCGTAGAGTCACAGGGGGCAGGAAACATTCAGTACTTC. It codes for CSVESQGAGNIQYF.

The genes are TRBV10-1 and TRBJ1-2; unclear D gene. Trimming shortened V by 0 bases and J by 4 bases, and 9 bases separated the two germline ends. From germline, CDR1 is WNHNN and CDR2 SYGVQD (reference sequence). The CDR3 is 14 amino acids. The CDR3 bases are TGCGCCAGCAGTGAGTCTGAGGGATCCTATGGCTACACCTTC. Protein: CASSESEGSYGYTF.

The chain has TRBV7-6 and TRBJ2-5; D is unresolved. CDR1 is SGHVS and CDR2 is FNYEAQ in the germline V gene. Trimming removed 3 bases from V and 2 bases from J, with 7 bases in between. The CDR3 is made up of 13 amino acids. Written as DNA, the CDR3 is TGTGCCAGCAGCTTTATCCCGCAAGAGACCCAGTACTTC. Protein: CASSFIPQETQYF.

There are a few counts of this clone. The chain links TRBV7-9 to TRBJ1-5, with 7 bases identical to TRBD1. The V gene end was trimmed by 5 bases and the J gene end by 1 base; junction bases not matched to a gene: 2. The CDR3 consists of 14 residues. Per the germline V gene, CDR1 is SEHNR and CDR2 is FQNEAQ (reference sequence). The CDR3 loop reads CASSQGVSNQPQHF. As DNA, the CDR3 is TGTGCCAGCAGCCAGGGGGTGAGCAATCAGCCCCAGCATTTT.

The rearrangement uses TRBV5-1 and TRBJ1-2; TRBD1 agrees at 8 bases. V shed 0 bases, J shed 3 bases, and the junction held 4 bases outside the gene matches. Germline CDR1 reads SGHRS; CDR2 reads YFSETQ. The CDR3 is 15 residues long. CDR3 in amino acids: CASSLGQGADYGYTF. In nucleotides, the CDR3 is TGCGCCAGCAGCTTGGGGCAGGGGGCCGACTATGGCTACACCTTC.

There are a few counts of this clone. V usage is TRBV6-5 and J usage is TRBJ2-7; 7 positions match TRBD2. The CDR3 length is 13 residues. Germline CDR1 MNHEY, CDR2 SVGAGI. Germline trimming cut 7 bases from V and 1 base from J; bases unmatched to any gene: 4. CDR3 sequence reads: CASTSSGSYEQYF. The CDR3 nucleotides are TGTGCCAGCACATCTAGCGGATCCTACGAGCAGTACTTC.

This clone was found a few times. The chain links TRBV4-3 to TRBJ1-4; the match to TRBD1 covers 7 bases. V was clipped by 0 bases and J by 7 bases; unmatched bases: 17. This CDR3 is built from 19 residues. CDR1 is LGHNA, CDR2 YSLEER, per germline. The CDR3 DNA reads TGCGCCAGCAGCCAAGATTTGGTGACAGGGAGACTAAGGGGTGAAAAACTGTTTTTT. Translated: CASSQDLVTGRLRGEKLFF.